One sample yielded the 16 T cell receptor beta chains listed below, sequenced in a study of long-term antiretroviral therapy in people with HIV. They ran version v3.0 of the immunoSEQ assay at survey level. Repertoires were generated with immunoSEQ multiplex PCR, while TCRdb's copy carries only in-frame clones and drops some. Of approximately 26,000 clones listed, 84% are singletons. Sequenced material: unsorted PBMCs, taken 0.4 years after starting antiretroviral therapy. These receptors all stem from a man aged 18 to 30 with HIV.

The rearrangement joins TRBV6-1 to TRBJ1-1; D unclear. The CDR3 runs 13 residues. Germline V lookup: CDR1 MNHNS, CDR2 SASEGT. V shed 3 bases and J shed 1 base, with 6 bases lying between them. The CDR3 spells CASSEVENTEAFF. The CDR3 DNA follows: TGTGCCAGCAGTGAGGTGGAGAACACTGAAGCTTTCTTT.

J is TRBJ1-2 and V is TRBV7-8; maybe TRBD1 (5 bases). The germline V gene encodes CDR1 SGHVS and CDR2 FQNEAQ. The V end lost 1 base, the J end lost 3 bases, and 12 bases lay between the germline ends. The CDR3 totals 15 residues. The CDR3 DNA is TGTGCCAGCAGCTTAGGTGACAGACATTACTATGGCTACACCTTC. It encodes CASSLGDRHYYGYTF.

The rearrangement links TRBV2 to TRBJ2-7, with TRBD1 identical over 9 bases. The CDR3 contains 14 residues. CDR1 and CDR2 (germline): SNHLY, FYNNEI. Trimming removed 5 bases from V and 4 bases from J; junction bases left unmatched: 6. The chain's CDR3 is CASSLGQGLYEQYF. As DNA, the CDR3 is TGTGCCAGCAGTCTCGGACAGGGGCTGTACGAGCAGTACTTC. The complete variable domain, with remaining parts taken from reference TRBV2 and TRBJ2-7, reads EPEVTQTPSHQVTQMGQEVILRCVPISNHLYFYWYRQILGQKVEFLVSFYNNEISEKSEIFDDQFSVERPDGSNFTLKIRSTKLEDSAMYFCASSLGQGLYEQYFGPGTRLTVT.

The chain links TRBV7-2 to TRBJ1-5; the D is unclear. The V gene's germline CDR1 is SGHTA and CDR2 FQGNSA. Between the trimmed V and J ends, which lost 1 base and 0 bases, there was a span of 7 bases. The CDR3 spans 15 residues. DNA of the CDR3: TGTGCCAGCAGCTTAGGTTCCTTTAGCAATCAGCCCCAGCATTTT. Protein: CASSLGSFSNQPQHF. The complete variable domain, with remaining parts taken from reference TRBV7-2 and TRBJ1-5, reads GAGVSQSPSNKVTEKGKDVELRCDPISGHTALYWYRQSLGQGLEFLIYFQGNSAPDKSGLPSDRFSAERTGGSVSTLTIQRTQQEDSAVYLCASSLGSFSNQPQHFGDGTRLSIL.

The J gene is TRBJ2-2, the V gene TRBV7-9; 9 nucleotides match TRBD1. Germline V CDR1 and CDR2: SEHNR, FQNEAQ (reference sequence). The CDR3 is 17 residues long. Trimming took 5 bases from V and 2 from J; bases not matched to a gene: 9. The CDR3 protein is CASSPDRGIKNTGELFF. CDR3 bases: TGTGCCAGCAGCCCGGACAGGGGAATTAAAAACACCGGGGAGCTGTTTTTT.

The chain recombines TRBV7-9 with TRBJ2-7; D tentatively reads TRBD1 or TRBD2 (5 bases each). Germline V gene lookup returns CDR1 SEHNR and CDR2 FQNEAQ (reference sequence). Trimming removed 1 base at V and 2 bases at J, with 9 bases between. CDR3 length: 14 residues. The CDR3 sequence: CASSLGGMAYEQYF. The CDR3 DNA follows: TGTGCCAGCAGCTTAGGGGGGATGGCCTACGAGCAGTACTTC.

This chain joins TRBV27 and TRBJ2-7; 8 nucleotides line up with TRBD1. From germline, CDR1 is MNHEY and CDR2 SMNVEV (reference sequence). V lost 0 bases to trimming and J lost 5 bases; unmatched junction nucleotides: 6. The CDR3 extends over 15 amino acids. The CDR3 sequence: CASSLSTGAYHEQYF. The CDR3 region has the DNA TGTGCCAGCAGTTTATCGACAGGGGCGTACCACGAGCAGTACTTC.

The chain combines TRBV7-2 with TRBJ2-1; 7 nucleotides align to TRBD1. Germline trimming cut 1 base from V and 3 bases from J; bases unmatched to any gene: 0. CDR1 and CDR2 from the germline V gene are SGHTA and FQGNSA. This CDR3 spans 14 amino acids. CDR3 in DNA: TGTGCCAGCAGCTTAGGACAGGGCTACAATGAGCAGTTCTTC. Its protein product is CASSLGQGYNEQFF. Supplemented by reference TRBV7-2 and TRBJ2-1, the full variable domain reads GAGVSQSPSNKVTEKGKDVELRCDPISGHTALYWYRQSLGQGLEFLIYFQGNSAPDKSGLPSDRFSAERTGGSVSTLTIQRTQQEDSAVYLCASSLGQGYNEQFFGPGTRLTVL.

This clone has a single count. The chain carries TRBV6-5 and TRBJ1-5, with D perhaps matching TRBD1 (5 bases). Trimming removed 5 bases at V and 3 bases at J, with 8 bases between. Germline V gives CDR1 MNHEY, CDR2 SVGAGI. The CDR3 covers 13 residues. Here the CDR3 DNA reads TGTGCCAGCAGTCCAGGGAACAATCAGCCCCAGCATTTT. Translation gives CASSPGNNQPQHF.

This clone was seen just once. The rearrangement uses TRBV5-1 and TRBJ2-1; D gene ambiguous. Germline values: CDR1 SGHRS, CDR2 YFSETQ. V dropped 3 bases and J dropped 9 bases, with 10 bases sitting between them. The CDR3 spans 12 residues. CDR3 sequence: CASSWALPEQFF. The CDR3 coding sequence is TGCGCCAGCAGCTGGGCCCTACCTGAGCAGTTCTTC.

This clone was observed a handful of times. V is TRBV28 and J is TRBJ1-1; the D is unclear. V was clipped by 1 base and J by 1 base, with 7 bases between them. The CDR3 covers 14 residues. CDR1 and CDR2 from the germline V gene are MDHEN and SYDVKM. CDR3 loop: CASSLYGGNTEAFF. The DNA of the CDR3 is TGTGCCAGCAGTTTATACGGCGGGAACACTGAAGCTTTCTTT.

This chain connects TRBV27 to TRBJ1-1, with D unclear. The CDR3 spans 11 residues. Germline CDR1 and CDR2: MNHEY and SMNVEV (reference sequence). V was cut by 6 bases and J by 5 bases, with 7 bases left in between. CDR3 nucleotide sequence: TGTGCCAGCAGCCCGGGGACTGAAGCTTTCTTT. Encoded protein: CASSPGTEAFF.

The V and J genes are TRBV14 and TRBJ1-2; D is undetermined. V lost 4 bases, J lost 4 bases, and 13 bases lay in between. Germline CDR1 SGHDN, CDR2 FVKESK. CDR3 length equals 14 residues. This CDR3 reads CASSPDLGGYGYTF. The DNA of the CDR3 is TGTGCCAGCAGCCCCGACCTTGGAGGCTATGGCTACACCTTC.

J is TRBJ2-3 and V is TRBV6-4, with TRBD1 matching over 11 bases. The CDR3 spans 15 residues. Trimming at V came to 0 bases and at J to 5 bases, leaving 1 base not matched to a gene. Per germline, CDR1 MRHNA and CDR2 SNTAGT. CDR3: CASSDSGTGGDTQYF. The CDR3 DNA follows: TGTGCCAGCAGTGACTCAGGGACAGGGGGAGATACGCAGTATTTT.

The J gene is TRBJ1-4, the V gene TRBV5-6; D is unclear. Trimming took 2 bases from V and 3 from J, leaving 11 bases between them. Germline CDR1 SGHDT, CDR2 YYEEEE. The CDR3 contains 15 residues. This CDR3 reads CASSFFVRANEKLFF. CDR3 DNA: TGTGCCAGCAGCTTTTTTGTGCGGGCTAATGAAAAACTGTTTTTT.

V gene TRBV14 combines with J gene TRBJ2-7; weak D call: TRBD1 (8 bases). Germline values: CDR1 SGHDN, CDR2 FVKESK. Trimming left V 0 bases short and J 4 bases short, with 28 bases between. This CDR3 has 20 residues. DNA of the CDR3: TGTGCCAGCAGCCAAGATCCTAGGAGTCCGGACAGGGAGGGGGGTTACGAGCAGTACTTC. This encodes CASSQDPRSPDREGGYEQYF.